Listed below are T cell receptor beta chains from one sample, sequenced in a study of T cells after yellow fever vaccination. MiXCR, applied by TCRdb to the 5' RACE reads, yields one record per CDR3 protein. The table lists around 46,000 distinct CDR3 sequences, 7% to 9% of them singletons. The sample here was CD8+ T cells sorted from PBMCs, taken around 14 days after the first yellow fever vaccination. Receptors originate from a man aged 18 to 35 who received the YFV17D yellow fever vaccine. Each CDR3 is given with its conserved first and last residue. The order of the fields is D gene, clone size, J gene, V gene, CDR3 protein, CDR3 DNA. A D gene is named only where the DNA matches it firmly. Not all rows give a size; the values are once, few, many and, for expanded clones, a class.

d_call: TRBD2
clone_size: many
j_call: TRBJ2-3
v_call: TRBV28
cdr3_aa: CASSFPFALAGDSDTQYF
cdr3_nt: TGTGCCAGCAGTTTCCCTTTTGCCCTAGCGGGGGACTCAGATACGCAGTATTTT

d_call: NA
clone_size: many
j_call: TRBJ2-1
v_call: TRBV5-1
cdr3_aa: CASGPWRGDYNEQFF
cdr3_nt: TGCGCCAGCGGCCCCTGGCGGGGAGACTACAATGAGCAGTTCTTC

d_call: NA
clone_size: many
j_call: TRBJ2-2
v_call: TRBV25-1
cdr3_aa: CASSELGQGRATGELFF
cdr3_nt: TGTGCCAGCAGTGAATTAGGCCAGGGGCGCGCCACCGGGGAGCTGTTTTTT

d_call: NA
clone_size: many
j_call: TRBJ2-1
v_call: TRBV5-4
cdr3_aa: CASRGGGDEQFF
cdr3_nt: TGTGCCAGCCGGGGCGGTGGGGATGAGCAGTTCTTC

d_call: NA
clone_size: few
j_call: TRBJ2-1
v_call: TRBV4-1
cdr3_aa: CASSPGGRGPYNEQFF
cdr3_nt: TGCGCCAGCAGCCCCGGCGGCAGGGGACCCTACAATGAGCAGTTCTTC

d_call: NA
clone_size: NA
j_call: TRBJ2-6
v_call: TRBV7-2
cdr3_aa: CASSLMGSLSGANVLTF
cdr3_nt: TGTGCCAGCAGCTTAATGGGCAGCCTCTCTGGGGCCAACGTCCTGACTTTC

d_call: NA
clone_size: many
j_call: TRBJ1-5
v_call: TRBV24-1
cdr3_aa: CATSYRVYQPQHF
cdr3_nt: TGTGCCACCAGTTACAGGGTGTATCAGCCCCAGCATTTT

d_call: TRBD1
clone_size: NA
j_call: TRBJ2-1
v_call: TRBV4-3
cdr3_aa: CASSQGVLGGDSLGYNEQFF
cdr3_nt: TGCGCCAGCAGCCAAGGGGTTTTAGGGGGCGACTCACTGGGCTACAATGAGCAGTTCTTC

d_call: TRBD1
clone_size: many
j_call: TRBJ2-3
v_call: TRBV4-3
cdr3_aa: CASSQRGTASTDTQYF
cdr3_nt: TGCGCCAGCAGCCAGAGGGGGACAGCCTCAACAGATACGCAGTATTTT

d_call: NA
clone_size: many
j_call: TRBJ2-7
v_call: TRBV12-3/TRBV12-4
cdr3_aa: CASSWGDSSYEQYF
cdr3_nt: TGTGCCAGCAGTTGGGGGGACAGCTCCTACGAGCAGTACTTC

d_call: TRBD1
clone_size: many
j_call: TRBJ2-1
v_call: TRBV10-3
cdr3_aa: CAISSGQGNNEQFF
cdr3_nt: TGTGCCATCAGTTCGGGACAGGGGAACAATGAGCAGTTCTTC

d_call: NA
clone_size: many
j_call: TRBJ2-1
v_call: TRBV5-5
cdr3_aa: CASRLRGHGEQFF
cdr3_nt: TGTGCCAGCAGACTTCGGGGACACGGAGAGCAGTTCTTC

d_call: TRBD1
clone_size: many
j_call: TRBJ1-5
v_call: TRBV27
cdr3_aa: CASSLWGTGPDQPQHF
cdr3_nt: TGTGCCAGCAGTTTATGGGGGACAGGGCCTGATCAGCCCCAGCATTTT

d_call: NA
clone_size: many
j_call: TRBJ1-2
v_call: TRBV4-3
cdr3_aa: CASSPSSRGRGNYGYTF
cdr3_nt: TGCGCCAGCAGCCCCTCTTCCCGGGGGCGCGGTAACTATGGCTACACCTTC

d_call: NA
clone_size: many
j_call: TRBJ2-1
v_call: TRBV5-1
cdr3_aa: CASSWGLLGSGNEQFF
cdr3_nt: TGCGCCAGCAGCTGGGGACTGTTAGGTAGCGGCAATGAGCAGTTCTTC

d_call: NA
clone_size: NA
j_call: TRBJ2-2
v_call: TRBV27
cdr3_aa: CASRSRRGEGTGELFF
cdr3_nt: TGTGCCAGCCGGAGCCGACGCGGGGAAGGCACCGGGGAGCTGTTTTTT

d_call: TRBD2
clone_size: few
j_call: TRBJ2-2
v_call: TRBV4-1
cdr3_aa: CASSQVAGGTGELFF
cdr3_nt: TGCGCCAGCAGCCAAGTGGCGGGGGGGACCGGGGAGCTGTTTTTT

d_call: TRBD2
clone_size: many
j_call: TRBJ2-7
v_call: TRBV12-3/TRBV12-4
cdr3_aa: CASSFVGREDEQYF
cdr3_nt: TGTGCCAGCAGTTTCGTGGGGAGGGAGGACGAGCAGTACTTC

d_call: NA
clone_size: many
j_call: TRBJ1-1
v_call: TRBV7-6
cdr3_aa: CASSVDGNTEAFF
cdr3_nt: TGTGCCAGCAGCGTCGACGGGAACACTGAAGCTTTCTTT

d_call: TRBD1
clone_size: many
j_call: TRBJ2-1
v_call: TRBV29-1
cdr3_aa: CSALGGTGGYEQFF
cdr3_nt: TGCAGCGCCCTTGGCGGGACAGGGGGCTATGAGCAGTTCTTC

d_call: NA
clone_size: NA
j_call: TRBJ2-2
v_call: TRBV5-6
cdr3_aa: CASRWGNTGELFF
cdr3_nt: TGTGCCAGCAGGTGGGGGAACACCGGGGAGCTGTTTTTT

d_call: TRBD1
clone_size: many
j_call: TRBJ2-7
v_call: TRBV7-8
cdr3_aa: CASRLRDRGYEQYF
cdr3_nt: TGTGCCAGCAGGTTAAGGGACAGGGGCTACGAGCAGTACTTC

d_call: NA
clone_size: many
j_call: TRBJ2-1
v_call: TRBV19
cdr3_aa: CASSRGGGDYNEQFF
cdr3_nt: TGTGCCAGTAGTAGAGGAGGGGGAGACTACAATGAGCAGTTCTTC

d_call: TRBD2
clone_size: many
j_call: TRBJ2-1
v_call: TRBV5-1
cdr3_aa: CASSPQIAGLYNEQFF
cdr3_nt: TGCGCCAGCAGCCCCCAGATAGCGGGGTTGTACAATGAGCAGTTCTTC

d_call: NA
clone_size: many
j_call: TRBJ2-2
v_call: TRBV9
cdr3_aa: CASSVYGTNTGELFF
cdr3_nt: TGTGCCAGCAGCGTATACGGAACGAACACCGGGGAGCTGTTTTTT

d_call: TRBD1
clone_size: many
j_call: TRBJ1-1
v_call: TRBV20-1
cdr3_aa: CSALQGFGTEAFF
cdr3_nt: TGCAGTGCCTTACAGGGGTTCGGCACTGAAGCTTTCTTT

d_call: NA
clone_size: many
j_call: TRBJ1-1
v_call: TRBV6-4
cdr3_aa: CASSDSPDRNTEAFF
cdr3_nt: TGTGCCAGCAGTGACTCCCCGGACAGGAACACTGAAGCTTTCTTT

d_call: NA
clone_size: many
j_call: TRBJ2-3
v_call: TRBV5-1
cdr3_aa: CASSFRQTTDTQYF
cdr3_nt: TGCGCCAGCAGCTTCCGACAGACGACAGATACGCAGTATTTT

d_call: NA
clone_size: many
j_call: TRBJ2-5
v_call: TRBV7-2
cdr3_aa: CASSLGQLYQETQYF
cdr3_nt: TGTGCCAGCAGCTTAGGGCAACTGTACCAAGAGACCCAGTACTTC

d_call: NA
clone_size: many
j_call: TRBJ2-3
v_call: TRBV7-9
cdr3_aa: CASSFPGPSTDTQYF
cdr3_nt: TGTGCCAGCAGCTTCCCGGGGCCTAGCACAGATACGCAGTATTTT

d_call: NA
clone_size: many
j_call: TRBJ2-7
v_call: TRBV7-9
cdr3_aa: CASSPTESAYEQYF
cdr3_nt: TGTGCCAGCAGCCCAACGGAAAGCGCCTACGAGCAGTACTTC

d_call: TRBD1
clone_size: many
j_call: TRBJ1-3
v_call: TRBV9
cdr3_aa: CASSPPRVGDSGNTIYF
cdr3_nt: TGTGCCAGCAGTCCCCCTAGGGTGGGGGACAGTGGAAACACCATATATTTT

d_call: TRBD1
clone_size: NA
j_call: TRBJ1-1
v_call: TRBV6-2/TRBV6-3
cdr3_aa: CASSYSMGQGHGTEAFF
cdr3_nt: TGTGCCAGCAGTTACTCGATGGGACAGGGGCATGGCACTGAAGCTTTCTTT

d_call: NA
clone_size: few
j_call: TRBJ1-1
v_call: TRBV5-4
cdr3_aa: CASSLGGATEAFF
cdr3_nt: TGTGCCAGCAGCCTGGGGGGGGCCACTGAAGCTTTCTTT

d_call: NA
clone_size: many
j_call: TRBJ2-4
v_call: TRBV29-1
cdr3_aa: CSVSPSTLSAKNIQYF
cdr3_nt: TGCAGCGTTTCACCGTCGACCTTATCAGCCAAAAACATTCAGTACTTC

d_call: TRBD1
clone_size: few
j_call: TRBJ1-4
v_call: TRBV12-3/TRBV12-4
cdr3_aa: CASSPNQDRVGEKLFF
cdr3_nt: TGTGCCAGCAGTCCGAATCAAGACAGGGTTGGTGAAAAACTGTTTTTT

d_call: NA
clone_size: many
j_call: TRBJ2-4
v_call: TRBV25-1
cdr3_aa: CASRRAAKVYF
cdr3_nt: TGTGCCAGCAGAAGGGCCGCAAAAGTCTACTTC